The source of this TCR beta chain is a study of type 1 regulatory T cells. The wider study: T-allo10 is a Tr1-enriched, alloantigen-specific CD4 T cell product made in vitro.

TCRdb itself ran the reads through MiXCR, one entry per CDR3 protein. This table has around 14,000 distinct CDR3 sequences, about 13% appearing once. This clonotype is categorized as medium-sized (0.01 to 0.1%). No antigen is known for it. Germline CDR1 and CDR2: MNHEY and SMNVEV (reference sequence). CDR3 length: 14 amino acids. Trimming removed 5 bases from V and 3 bases from J, with 14 bases in between. The sequencing input was cultured T cells, either the whole culture or a sorted T cell fraction (not recorded which). This TCR was sampled from a human donor in good health. The chain couples TRBV27 to TRBJ2-7; the D gene could be TRBD1 or TRBD2 (6 bases each). As DNA, the CDR3 is TGTGCCAGCAGTACGGGGGCGGGATTCTACGAGCAGTACTTC. Residues: CASSTGAGFYEQYF.